These 3 T cell receptor beta chains originate from one sample sequenced in a study of neoadjuvant anti-PD-1 for oral cavity cancer. The method was immunoSEQ multiplex PCR; TCRdb's version includes in-frame clones alone and lacks a portion of them. The table lists about 13,000 clones, roughly two thirds of them singletons. Documented time point: after neoadjuvant nivolumab, at surgical resection. The source material was PBMCs, sampled after nivolumab (anti-PD-1) treatment. These TCRs come from a person aged 40-85 years with oral cavity squamous cell carcinoma.

The rearrangement uses TRBV2 and TRBJ2-7; the match to TRBD2 covers 7 bases. V gave up 5 bases and J gave up 3 bases; unmatched junction bases: 4. The V gene's germline CDR1 is SNHLY and CDR2 FYNNEI. The CDR3 runs to 13 residues. The CDR3 protein is CASSPGLGYEQYF. The CDR3 DNA reads TGTGCCAGCAGTCCTGGACTAGGCTACGAGCAGTACTTC.

This rearrangement joins TRBV11-3 to TRBJ2-2; D ambiguous. The germline V gene encodes CDR1 SGHNT and CDR2 YENEEA. The CDR3 sequence is 14 residues long. V was cut by 2 bases and J by 2 bases, with 6 bases left in between. The CDR3 DNA is TGTGCCAGCAGCTTATACAGAAACACCGGGGAGCTGTTTTTT. This gives the protein CASSLYRNTGELFF.

V is TRBV11-3 and J is TRBJ2-1; 7 bases map to TRBD2. The CDR3 is 14 amino acids. Germline CDR1 SGHNT, CDR2 YENEEA. J was trimmed by 3 bases and V by 3 bases; bases with no gene match: 2. DNA for the CDR3: TGTGCCAGCAGCTTGGGGGGGATCTACAATGAGCAGTTCTTC. It translates to CASSLGGIYNEQFF.